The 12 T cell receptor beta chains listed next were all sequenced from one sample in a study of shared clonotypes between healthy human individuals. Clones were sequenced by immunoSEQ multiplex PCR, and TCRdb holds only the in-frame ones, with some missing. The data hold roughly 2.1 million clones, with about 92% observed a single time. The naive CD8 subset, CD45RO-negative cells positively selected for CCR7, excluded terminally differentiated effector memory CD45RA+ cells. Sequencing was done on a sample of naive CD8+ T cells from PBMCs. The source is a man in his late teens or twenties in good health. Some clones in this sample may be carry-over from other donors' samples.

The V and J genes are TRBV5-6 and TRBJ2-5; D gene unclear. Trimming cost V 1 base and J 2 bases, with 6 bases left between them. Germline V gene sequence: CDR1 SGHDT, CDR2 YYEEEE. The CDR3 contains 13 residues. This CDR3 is CASSLIDQETQYF. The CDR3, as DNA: TGTGCCAGCAGCTTGATAGATCAAGAGACCCAGTACTTC.

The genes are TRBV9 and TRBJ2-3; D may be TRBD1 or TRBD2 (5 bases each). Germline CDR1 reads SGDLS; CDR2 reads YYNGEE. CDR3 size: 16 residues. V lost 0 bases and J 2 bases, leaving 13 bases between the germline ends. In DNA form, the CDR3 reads TGTGCCAGCAGCGTAGGGTGGGGACCCTACACAGATACGCAGTATTTT. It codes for CASSVGWGPYTDTQYF. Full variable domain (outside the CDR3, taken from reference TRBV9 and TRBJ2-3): DSGVTQTPKHLITATGQRVTLRCSPRSGDLSVYWYQQSLDQGLQFLIQYYNGEERAKGNILERFSAQQFPDLHSELNLSSLELGDSALYFCASSVGWGPYTDTQYFGPGTRLTVL.

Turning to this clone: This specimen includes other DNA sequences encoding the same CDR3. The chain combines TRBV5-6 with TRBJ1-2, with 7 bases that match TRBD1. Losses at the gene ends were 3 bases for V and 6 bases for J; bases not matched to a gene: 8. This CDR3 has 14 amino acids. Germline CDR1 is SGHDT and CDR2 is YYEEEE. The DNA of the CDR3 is TGTGCCAGCAGCTCCGACAGGGAGGGAGATGGCTACACCTTC. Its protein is CASSSDREGDGYTF.

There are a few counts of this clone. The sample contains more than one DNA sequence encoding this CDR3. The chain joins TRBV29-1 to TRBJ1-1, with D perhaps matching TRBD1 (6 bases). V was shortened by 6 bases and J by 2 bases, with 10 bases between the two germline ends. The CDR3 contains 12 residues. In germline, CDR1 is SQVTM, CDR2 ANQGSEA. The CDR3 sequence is CSVTGPNTEAFF. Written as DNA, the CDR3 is TGCAGCGTCACAGGGCCCAACACTGAAGCTTTCTTT.

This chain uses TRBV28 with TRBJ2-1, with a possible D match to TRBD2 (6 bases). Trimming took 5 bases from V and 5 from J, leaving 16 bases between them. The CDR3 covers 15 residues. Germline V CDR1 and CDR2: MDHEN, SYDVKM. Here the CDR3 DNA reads TGTGCCAGCAGTACCTGGGCGGGAAGAAACAATGAGCAGTTCTTC. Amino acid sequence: CASSTWAGRNNEQFF.

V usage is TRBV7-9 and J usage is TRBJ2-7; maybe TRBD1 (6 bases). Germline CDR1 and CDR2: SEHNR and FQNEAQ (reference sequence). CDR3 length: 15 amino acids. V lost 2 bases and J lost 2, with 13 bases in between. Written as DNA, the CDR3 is TGTGCCAGCAGCTTACGGACAGAAACCACCTACGAGCAGTACTTC. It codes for CASSLRTETTYEQYF.

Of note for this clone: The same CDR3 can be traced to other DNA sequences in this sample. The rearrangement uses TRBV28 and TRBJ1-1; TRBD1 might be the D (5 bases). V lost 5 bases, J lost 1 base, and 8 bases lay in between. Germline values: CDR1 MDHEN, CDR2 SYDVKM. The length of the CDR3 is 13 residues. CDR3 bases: TGTGCCAGCAGTCTAGGGGAGAACACTGAAGCTTTCTTT. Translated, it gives CASSLGENTEAFF. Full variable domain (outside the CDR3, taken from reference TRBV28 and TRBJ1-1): DVKVTQSSRYLVKRTGEKVFLECVQDMDHENMFWYRQDPGLGLRLIYFSYDVKMKEKGDIPEGYSVSREKKERFSLILESASTNQTSMYLCASSLGENTEAFFGQGTRLTVV.

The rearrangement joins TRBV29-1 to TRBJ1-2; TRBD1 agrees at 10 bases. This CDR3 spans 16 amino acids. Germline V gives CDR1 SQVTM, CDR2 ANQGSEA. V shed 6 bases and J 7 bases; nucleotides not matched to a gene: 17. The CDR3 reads CSVSPDSTGGEVGYTF. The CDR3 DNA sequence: TGCAGCGTCTCACCGGACTCGACAGGGGGCGAAGTTGGCTACACCTTC. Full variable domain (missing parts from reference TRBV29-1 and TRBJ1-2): SAVISQKPSRDICQRGTSLTIQCQVDSQVTMMFWYRQQPGQSLTLIATANQGSEATYESGFVIDKFPISRPNLTFSTLTVSNMSPEDSSIYLCSVSPDSTGGEVGYTFGSGTRLTVV.

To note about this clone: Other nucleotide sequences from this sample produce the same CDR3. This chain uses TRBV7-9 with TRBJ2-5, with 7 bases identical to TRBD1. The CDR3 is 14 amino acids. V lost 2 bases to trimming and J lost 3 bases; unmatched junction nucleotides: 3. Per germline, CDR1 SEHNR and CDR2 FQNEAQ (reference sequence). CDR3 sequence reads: CASSLRQGEETQYF. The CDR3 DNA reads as TGTGCCAGCAGCTTAAGGCAGGGGGAAGAGACCCAGTACTTC.

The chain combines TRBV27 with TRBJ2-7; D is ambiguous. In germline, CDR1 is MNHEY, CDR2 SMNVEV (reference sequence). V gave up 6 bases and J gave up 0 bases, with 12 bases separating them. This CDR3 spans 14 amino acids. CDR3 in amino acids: CASRPSRSSYEQYF. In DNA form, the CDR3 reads TGTGCCAGCAGACCCTCCAGGAGCTCCTACGAGCAGTACTTC.

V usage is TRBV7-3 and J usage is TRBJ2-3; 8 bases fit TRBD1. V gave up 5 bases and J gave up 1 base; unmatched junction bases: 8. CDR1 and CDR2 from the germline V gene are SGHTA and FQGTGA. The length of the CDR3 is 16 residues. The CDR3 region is CASSRPEDRGTDTQYF. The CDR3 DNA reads TGTGCCAGCAGCCGTCCAGAGGACAGGGGCACAGATACGCAGTATTTT.

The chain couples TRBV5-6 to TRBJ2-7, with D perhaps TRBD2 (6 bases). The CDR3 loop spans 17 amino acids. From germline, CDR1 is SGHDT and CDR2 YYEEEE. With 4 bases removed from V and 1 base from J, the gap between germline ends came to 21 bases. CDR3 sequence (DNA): TGTGCCAGCAGCCAGTTCAGAGGGACTCCTAAATCCTACGAGCAGTACTTC. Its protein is CASSQFRGTPKSYEQYF.